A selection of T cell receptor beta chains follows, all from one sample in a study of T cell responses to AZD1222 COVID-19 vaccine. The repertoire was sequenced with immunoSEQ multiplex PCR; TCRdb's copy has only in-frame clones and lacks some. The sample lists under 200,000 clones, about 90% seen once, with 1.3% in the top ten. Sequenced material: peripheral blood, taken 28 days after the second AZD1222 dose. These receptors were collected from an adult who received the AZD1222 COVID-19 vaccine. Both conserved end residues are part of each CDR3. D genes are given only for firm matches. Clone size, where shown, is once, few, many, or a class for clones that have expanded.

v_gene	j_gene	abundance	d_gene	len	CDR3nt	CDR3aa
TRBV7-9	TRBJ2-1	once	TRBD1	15	TGTGCCAGCAGAGTGGGGACAGGCTCCTACAATGAGCAGTTCTTC	CASRVGTGSYNEQFF
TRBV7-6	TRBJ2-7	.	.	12	TGTGCCAGCAGCTGGTTCGAAAACGAGCAGTACTTC	CASSWFENEQYF
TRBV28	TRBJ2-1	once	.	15	TGTGCCAGCAGTTTAGGTGGCCTAGGCTACAATGAGCAGTTCTTC	CASSLGGLGYNEQFF
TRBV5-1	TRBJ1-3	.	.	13	TGCGCCAGCGACCGGGACACTGGAAACACCATATATTTT	CASDRDTGNTIYF
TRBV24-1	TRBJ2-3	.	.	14	TGTGCCACCAGTGAGGAGAGCGGCACAGATACGCAGTATTTT	CATSEESGTDTQYF
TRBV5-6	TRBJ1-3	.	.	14	TGTGCCAGCAGCTTGGAACAGCTTGGAAACACCATATATTTT	CASSLEQLGNTIYF
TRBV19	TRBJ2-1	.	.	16	TGTGCCAGTAGTGATGGGCCAGACACCCCCTACAATGAGCAGTTCTTC	CASSDGPDTPYNEQFF
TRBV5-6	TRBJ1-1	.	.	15	TGTGCCAGCAGCTTGTCGGGACGGTTGAACACTGAAGCTTTCTTT	CASSLSGRLNTEAFF
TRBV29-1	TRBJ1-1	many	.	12	TGCAGCGTGGGTGGGGGGAGAACTGAAGCTTTCTTT	CSVGGGRTEAFF
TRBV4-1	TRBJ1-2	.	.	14	TGCGCCAGCAGCCATGAGGGCCCGGCATATGGCTACACCTTC	CASSHEGPAYGYTF
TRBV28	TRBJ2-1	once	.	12	TGTGCCAGCAGCTTACTAGAGAATGAGCAGTTCTTC	CASSLLENEQFF
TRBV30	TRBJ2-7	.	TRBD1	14	TGTGCCTGGAGTGCCGGGACAGGAGACCACGAGCAGTACTTC	CAWSAGTGDHEQYF
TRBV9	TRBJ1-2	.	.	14	TGTGCCAGCAGCGTAGATGAGGGCTACTATGGCTACACCTTC	CASSVDEGYYGYTF
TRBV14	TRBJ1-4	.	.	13	TGTGCCAGCAGCCAAGCCGGGACCGAAAAACTGTTTTTT	CASSQAGTEKLFF
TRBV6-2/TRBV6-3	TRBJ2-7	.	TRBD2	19	TGTGCCAGCAGTTTTTCGATCCCGGGACTAGCGGGTGCAACCTACGAGCAGTACTTC	CASSFSIPGLAGATYEQYF
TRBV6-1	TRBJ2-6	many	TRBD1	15	TGTGCCAGCAGTGAAGGGACAGGGGGGGCCAACGTCCTGACTTTC	CASSEGTGGANVLTF
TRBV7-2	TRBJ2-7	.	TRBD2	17	TGTGCCAGCAGCCCCGTTGGGGTAGCGGGAGCCCCCTACGAGCAGTACTTC	CASSPVGVAGAPYEQYF
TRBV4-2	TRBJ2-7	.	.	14	TGTGCCAGCAGCCAAGTAGGGGAAGGGGTCGAGCAGTACTTC	CASSQVGEGVEQYF
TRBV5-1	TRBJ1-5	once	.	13	TGCGCCAGCAGCTTGGCCTATGGGATGCCCCAGCATTTT	CASSLAYGMPQHF
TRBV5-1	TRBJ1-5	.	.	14	TGCGCCAGCAGCTTGGGGCCTGATAATCAGCCCCAGCATTTT	CASSLGPDNQPQHF
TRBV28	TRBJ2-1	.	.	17	TGTGCCAGCAGTTTAAGGTCTTGGGGGGGCAGGCACAATGAGCAGTTCTTC	CASSLRSWGGRHNEQFF
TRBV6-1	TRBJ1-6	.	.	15	TGTGCCAGCAGTGACAGAGGAGGGTATAATTCACCCCTCCACTTT	CASSDRGGYNSPLHF
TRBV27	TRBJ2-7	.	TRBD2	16	TGTGCCAGCAGGGCCTCTAGCGGGCTATTCCCCTACGAGCAGTACTTC	CASRASSGLFPYEQYF